The 13 T cell receptor beta chains below were found in one sample sequenced in a study. MiXCR, run by TCRdb on the RT-PCR reads, gives a single entry per CDR3 protein. The table has about 700,000 distinct CDR3 sequences, over 12% seen once. The sequenced sample consisted of memory CD4+ T cells from blood. The receptors originated from a female donor in good health, serving as a healthy control.

This clonotype was observed at least ten times. V is TRBV24-1 and J is TRBJ2-7; D is unresolved. Trimming stripped 7 bases from V and 2 bases from J, with 8 bases between. This CDR3 has 12 amino acids. The germline gives CDR1 KGHDR, CDR2 SFDVKD. In DNA, the CDR3 is TGTGCCACCAGCTCCCAAACCTACGAGCAGTACTTC. Residues: CATSSQTYEQYF.

The V call is TRBV5-6, the J call TRBJ2-3; 7 bases align to TRBD2. This CDR3 contains 16 residues. Germline loops: CDR1 SGHDT, CDR2 YYEEEE. Losses at the gene ends were 1 base for V and 0 bases for J; bases not matched to a gene: 5. The chain's CDR3 is CASSLKLAASTDTQYF. In nucleotides, the CDR3 is TGTGCCAGCAGCTTGAAGCTAGCGGCTAGCACAGATACGCAGTATTTT.

This clonotype was detected ten times or more. The chain is built from TRBV12-3 or TRBV12-4 and TRBJ2-5; D perhaps matches TRBD2 (5 bases). There are 16 residues in the CDR3. With 3 bases removed from V and 2 bases from J, the gap between germline ends came to 16 bases. The CDR3 coding sequence is TGTGCCAGCAGTTTGGGGTTAGGAGGCGGTCAAGAGACCCAGTACTTC. Its protein product is CASSLGLGGGQETQYF.

This clonotype was seen a few times. The chain carries TRBV25-1 and TRBJ2-3, with TRBD2 as a possible D gene (6 bases). This CDR3 comprises 14 residues. V was shortened by 6 bases and J by 3 bases, with 13 bases between the two germline ends. CDR1 MGHDK and CDR2 SYGVNS come from the germline V gene. The CDR3, as DNA: TGTGCCAGCAGCCGGGAGAGAGGGACAGATACGCAGTATTTT. Translated, it gives CASSRERGTDTQYF.

Only a few counts were recorded for this clonotype. The J gene is TRBJ2-7, the V gene TRBV20-1; D is perhaps TRBD2 (7 bases). Deletions cut 6 bases from V and 0 bases from J, with 15 bases between. Germline CDR1 reads DFQATT; CDR2 reads SNEGSKA (reference sequence). The CDR3 extends over 14 amino acids. CDR3 sequence: CSALSGGLSYEQYF. CDR3 bases: TGCAGTGCCCTATCGGGGGGCCTCTCCTACGAGCAGTACTTC.

The chain is built from TRBV5-5 and TRBJ1-2; 7 bases match TRBD1. Trimming removed 4 bases from V and 3 bases from J; junction bases left unmatched: 6. Germline assignment: CDR1 SGHKS and CDR2 YYEKEE (reference sequence). The CDR3 runs to 14 residues. The CDR3 sequence: CASSQLQGYYGYTF. CDR3 DNA: TGTGCCAGCAGCCAACTACAGGGGTACTATGGCTACACCTTC.

This clonotype was recorded at least ten times. The chain uses TRBV10-3 and TRBJ1-1; TRBD1 is a possible D gene (6 bases). This CDR3 is 13 amino acids long. The germline V and J ends were trimmed by 8 bases and 3 bases, with 13 bases remaining between them. The germline CDR1 and CDR2 sequences are ENHRY and SYGVKD. The CDR3 DNA is TGTGCCATCGGAACAGGGAGCGACACTGAAGCTTTCTTT. Amino acids: CAIGTGSDTEAFF.

J is TRBJ2-5 and V is TRBV12-3 or TRBV12-4; 11 nucleotides match TRBD1. Trimming took 4 bases from V and 5 from J; bases not matched to a gene: 3. CDR3 length: 14 amino acids. CDR3 DNA: TGTGCCAGCAGTTGGACAGGGGGCGTGGAGACCCAGTACTTC. The encoded protein is CASSWTGGVETQYF.

The chain has TRBV7-2 and TRBJ2-7, with 11 bases matching TRBD2. V trimming: 6 bases; J trimming: 5 bases; junction bases outside the gene matches: 12. The CDR3 is made up of 16 amino acids. Looked up from germline, CDR1 is SGHTA and CDR2 is FQGNSA. The CDR3 region has the DNA TGTGCCAGCAGACCAACTAGCGGGAGTGGGGTCGACGAGCAGTACTTC. It yields the protein CASRPTSGSGVDEQYF.

This clonotype has a handful of counts. The CDR3 region has the DNA TGTGCCAGCAGGAACGGACAGGCGGGAGAGACCCAGTACTTC. Its protein is CASRNGQAGETQYF. The rearrangement uses TRBV3-1 and TRBJ2-5; 7 bases line up with TRBD1. The CDR3 extends over 14 amino acids. V lost 6 bases to trimming and J lost 4 bases; unmatched junction nucleotides: 8. From germline, CDR1 is LGHDT and CDR2 YNNKEL (reference sequence).

The genes are TRBV5-1 and TRBJ2-5; D remains unclear. The CDR3 is 15 residues long. The ends were cut back, 4 bases at V and 0 bases at J, with 13 bases in the middle. The germline V gene encodes CDR1 SGHRS and CDR2 YFSETQ. CDR3 sequence (DNA): TGCGCCAGCAGCCAAGTCGGGCAGTACCAAGAGACCCAGTACTTC. Protein: CASSQVGQYQETQYF. Filled out from reference TRBV5-1 and TRBJ2-5, the complete variable domain reads KAGVTQTPRYLIKTRGQQVTLSCSPISGHRSVSWYQQTPGQGLQFLFEYFSETQRNKGNFPGRFSGRQFSNSRSEMNVSTLELGDSALYLCASSQVGQYQETQYFGPGTRLLVL.

The rearrangement uses TRBV7-6 and TRBJ2-3; D is possibly TRBD1 or TRBD2 (5 bases each). The germline V gene encodes CDR1 SGHVS and CDR2 FNYEAQ. V lost 4 bases and J lost 2, with 10 bases in between. This CDR3 is built from 14 residues. CDR3 nucleotide sequence: TGTGCCAGCAGCTCTCGGGGCGCCACAGATACGCAGTATTTT. It is translated as CASSSRGATDTQYF.

This clonotype showed up just a few times. The chain is built from TRBV20-1 and TRBJ2-3; 12 nucleotides agree with TRBD2. The germline V gene has CDR1 DFQATT and CDR2 SNEGSKA (reference sequence). The CDR3 contains 15 residues. Trimming took 0 bases from V and 10 from J; bases not matched to a gene: 8. Here the CDR3 reads CSAREVGLAGGPQYF. CDR3 bases: TGCAGTGCTAGAGAAGTAGGGCTAGCGGGGGGGCCGCAGTATTTT.